This TCR beta chain is from a study of shared clonotypes between healthy human individuals. Study outcomes and limitations: In general, naive subsets displayed greater estimated richness than memory subsets did.

The CDR3 is made up of 15 amino acids. Trimming left V 0 bases short and J 0 bases short, with 9 bases between. The germline gives CDR1 SGDLS, CDR2 YYNGEE. On this clone itself: Its antigen is undetermined. The sample holds other DNA sequences that translate to the same CDR3.

Here immunoSEQ multiplex PCR was the method, and the copy in TCRdb shows in-frame clones only, minus some. The data contain a few million clones, approximately 93% of them seen just once; the ten biggest clones take up about 0.37%. This chain links TRBV9 with TRBJ1-2; TRBD1 is a possible D gene (5 bases). The clonotype comes from a man aged 18 to 29 in good health. Some clones in this sample may be carry-over from other donors' samples. The sample was naive CD4+ T cells from PBMCs. As to subset: CD45RA+ positively selected. As DNA, the CDR3 is TGTGCCAGCAGCGTAGGGGGACCTGCTAACTATGGCTACACCTTC. Amino acids: CASSVGGPANYGYTF.